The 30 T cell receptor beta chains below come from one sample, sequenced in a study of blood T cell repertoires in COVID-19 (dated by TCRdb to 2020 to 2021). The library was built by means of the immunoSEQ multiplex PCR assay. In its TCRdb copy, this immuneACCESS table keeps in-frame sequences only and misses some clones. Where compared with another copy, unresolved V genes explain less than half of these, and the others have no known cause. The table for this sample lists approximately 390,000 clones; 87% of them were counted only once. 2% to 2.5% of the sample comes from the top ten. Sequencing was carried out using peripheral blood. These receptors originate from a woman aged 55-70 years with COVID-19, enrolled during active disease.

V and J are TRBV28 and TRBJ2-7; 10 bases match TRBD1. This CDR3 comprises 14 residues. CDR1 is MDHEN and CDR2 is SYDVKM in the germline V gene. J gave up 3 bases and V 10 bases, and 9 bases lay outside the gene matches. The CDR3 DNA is TGTGCCACTCAGATCCGGGACAGGGGCTACGAGCAGTACTTC. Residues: CATQIRDRGYEQYF.

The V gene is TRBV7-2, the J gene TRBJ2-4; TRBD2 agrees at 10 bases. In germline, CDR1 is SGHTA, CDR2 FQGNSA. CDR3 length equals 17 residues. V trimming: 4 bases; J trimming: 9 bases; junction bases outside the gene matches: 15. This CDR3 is CASSSSSGGASRSIQYF. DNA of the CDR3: TGTGCCAGCAGCTCCTCCAGCGGGGGGGCATCGAGGAGCATTCAGTACTTC.

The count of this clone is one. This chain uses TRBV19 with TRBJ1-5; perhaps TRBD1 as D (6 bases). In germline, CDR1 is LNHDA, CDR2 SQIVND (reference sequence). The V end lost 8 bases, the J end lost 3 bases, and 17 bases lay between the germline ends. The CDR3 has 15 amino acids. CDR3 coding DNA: TGTGCCAGTCAAGGTCCGGGGGGCCCCAATCAGCCCCAGCATTTT. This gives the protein CASQGPGGPNQPQHF.

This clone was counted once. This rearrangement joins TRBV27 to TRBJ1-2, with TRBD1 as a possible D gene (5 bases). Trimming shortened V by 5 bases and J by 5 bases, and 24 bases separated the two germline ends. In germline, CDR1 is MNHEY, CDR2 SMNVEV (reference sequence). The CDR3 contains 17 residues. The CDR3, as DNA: TGTGCCAGCAGTCCTAATGGGGGGGGACTGCGTTCTTATGGCTACACCTTC. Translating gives CASSPNGGGLRSYGYTF.

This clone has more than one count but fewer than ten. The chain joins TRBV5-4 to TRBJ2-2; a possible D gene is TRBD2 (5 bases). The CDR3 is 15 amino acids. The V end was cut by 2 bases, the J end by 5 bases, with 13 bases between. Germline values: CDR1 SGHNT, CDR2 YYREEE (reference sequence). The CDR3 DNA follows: TGTGCCAGCAGCTTAACTGGCGGGTTTACCGGGGAGCTGTTTTTT. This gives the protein CASSLTGGFTGELFF.

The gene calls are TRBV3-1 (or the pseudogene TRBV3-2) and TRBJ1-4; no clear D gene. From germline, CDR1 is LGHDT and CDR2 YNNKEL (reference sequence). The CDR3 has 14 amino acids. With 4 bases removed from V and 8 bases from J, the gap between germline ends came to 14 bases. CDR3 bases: TGTGCCAGCAGCCCTAAATACGACGGGGAAAAACTGTTTTTT. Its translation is CASSPKYDGEKLFF.

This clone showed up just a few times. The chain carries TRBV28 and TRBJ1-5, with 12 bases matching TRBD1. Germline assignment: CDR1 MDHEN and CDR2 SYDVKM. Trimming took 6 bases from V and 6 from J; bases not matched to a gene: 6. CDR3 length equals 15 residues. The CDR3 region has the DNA TGTGCCAGCAGAAAGGGGACAGGGGGCACTCAGCCCCAGCATTTT. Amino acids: CASRKGTGGTQPQHF.

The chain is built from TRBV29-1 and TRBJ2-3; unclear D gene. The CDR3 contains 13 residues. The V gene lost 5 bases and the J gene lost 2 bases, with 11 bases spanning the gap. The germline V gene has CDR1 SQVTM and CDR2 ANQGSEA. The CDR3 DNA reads TGCAGCGTTCAAACGGTATCCACAGATACGCAGTATTTT. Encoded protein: CSVQTVSTDTQYF.

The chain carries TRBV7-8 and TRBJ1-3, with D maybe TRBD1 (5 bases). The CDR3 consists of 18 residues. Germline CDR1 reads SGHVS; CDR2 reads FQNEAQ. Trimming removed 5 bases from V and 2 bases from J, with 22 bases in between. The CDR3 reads CASSPWGRAGTPGNTIYF. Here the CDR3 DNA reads TGTGCCAGCAGCCCTTGGGGCCGAGCGGGGACGCCTGGAAACACCATATATTTT.

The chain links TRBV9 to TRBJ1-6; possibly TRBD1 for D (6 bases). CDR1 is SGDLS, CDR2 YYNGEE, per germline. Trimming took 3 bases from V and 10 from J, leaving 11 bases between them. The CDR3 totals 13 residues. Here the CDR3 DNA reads TGTGCCAGCAGCGCCACAGGGACCTCACCCCTCCACTTT. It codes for CASSATGTSPLHF.

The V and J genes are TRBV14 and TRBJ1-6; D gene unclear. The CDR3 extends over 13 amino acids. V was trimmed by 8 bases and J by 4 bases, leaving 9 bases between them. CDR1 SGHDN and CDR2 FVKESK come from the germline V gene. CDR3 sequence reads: CASRREYNSPLHF. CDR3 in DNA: TGTGCCAGCCGGAGGGAGTATAATTCACCCCTCCACTTT.

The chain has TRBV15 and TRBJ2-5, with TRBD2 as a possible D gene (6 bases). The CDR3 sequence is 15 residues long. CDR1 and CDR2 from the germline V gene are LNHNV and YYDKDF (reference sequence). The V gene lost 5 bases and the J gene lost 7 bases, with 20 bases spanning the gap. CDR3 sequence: CATSDPGLGVGTQYF. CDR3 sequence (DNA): TGTGCCACCAGCGACCCGGGACTTGGGGTGGGGACCCAGTACTTC. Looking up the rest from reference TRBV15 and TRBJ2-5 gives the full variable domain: DAMVIQNPRYQVTQFGKPVTLSCSQTLNHNVMYWYQQKSSQAPKLLFHYYDKDFNNEADTPDNFQSRRPNTSFCFLDIRSPGLGDTAMYLCATSDPGLGVGTQYFGPGTRLLVL.

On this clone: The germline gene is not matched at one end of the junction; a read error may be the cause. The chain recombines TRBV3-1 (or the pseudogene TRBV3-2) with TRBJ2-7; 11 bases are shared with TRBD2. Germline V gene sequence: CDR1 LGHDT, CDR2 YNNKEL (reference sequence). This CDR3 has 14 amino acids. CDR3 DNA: TGTGCCAGCAGCCAAGAAGGCCTAGCGGGGGGTGTGGACTTC. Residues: CASSQEGLAGGVDF.

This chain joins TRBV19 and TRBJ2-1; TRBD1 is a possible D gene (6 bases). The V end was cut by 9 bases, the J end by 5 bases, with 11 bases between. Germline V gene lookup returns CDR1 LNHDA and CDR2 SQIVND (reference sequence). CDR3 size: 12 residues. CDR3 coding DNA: TGTGCCAGCAATTACAGGGACAATGAGCAGTTCTTC. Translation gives CASNYRDNEQFF.

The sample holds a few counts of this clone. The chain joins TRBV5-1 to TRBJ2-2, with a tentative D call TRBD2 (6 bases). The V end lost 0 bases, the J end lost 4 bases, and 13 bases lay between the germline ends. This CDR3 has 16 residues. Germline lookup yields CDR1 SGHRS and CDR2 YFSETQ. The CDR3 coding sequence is TGCGCCAGCAGCTTGGCCGGGGGTTATCGCACCGGGGAGCTGTTTTTT. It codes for CASSLAGGYRTGELFF. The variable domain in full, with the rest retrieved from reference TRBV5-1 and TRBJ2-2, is KAGVTQTPRYLIKTRGQQVTLSCSPISGHRSVSWYQQTPGQGLQFLFEYFSETQRNKGNFPGRFSGRQFSNSRSEMNVSTLELGDSALYLCASSLAGGYRTGELFFGEGSRLTVL.

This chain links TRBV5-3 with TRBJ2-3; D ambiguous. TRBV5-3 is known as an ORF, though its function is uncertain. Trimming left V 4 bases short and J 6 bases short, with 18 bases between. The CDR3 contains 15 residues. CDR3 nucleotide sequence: TGTGCCAGAAGCCCTCGACGGCTCTCGAGGGATACGCAGTATTTT. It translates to CARSPRRLSRDTQYF.

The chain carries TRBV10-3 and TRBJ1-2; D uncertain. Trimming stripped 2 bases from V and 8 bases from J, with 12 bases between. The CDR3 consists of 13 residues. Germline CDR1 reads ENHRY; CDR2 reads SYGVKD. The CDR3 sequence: CAISEPTPQGYTF. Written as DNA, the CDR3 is TGTGCCATCAGTGAGCCCACACCCCAAGGCTACACCTTC.

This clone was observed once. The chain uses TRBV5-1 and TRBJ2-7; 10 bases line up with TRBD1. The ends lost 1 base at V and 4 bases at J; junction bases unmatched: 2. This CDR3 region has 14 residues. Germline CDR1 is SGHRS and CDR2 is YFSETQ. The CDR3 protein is CASSLWGQGYEQYF. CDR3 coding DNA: TGCGCCAGCAGCTTGTGGGGACAGGGGTACGAGCAGTACTTC.

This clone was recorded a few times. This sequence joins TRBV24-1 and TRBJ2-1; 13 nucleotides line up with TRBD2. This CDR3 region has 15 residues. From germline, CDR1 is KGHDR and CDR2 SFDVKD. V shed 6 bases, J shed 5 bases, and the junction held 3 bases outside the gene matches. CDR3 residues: CATSWTSGGNNEQFF. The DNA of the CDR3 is TGTGCCACCAGTTGGACTAGCGGGGGCAACAATGAGCAGTTCTTC.

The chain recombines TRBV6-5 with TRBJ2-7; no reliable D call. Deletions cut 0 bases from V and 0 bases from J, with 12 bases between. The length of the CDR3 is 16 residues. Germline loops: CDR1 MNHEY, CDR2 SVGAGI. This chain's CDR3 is CASSYSSLSPSYEQYF. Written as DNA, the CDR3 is TGTGCCAGCAGTTACTCTTCCTTGTCCCCCTCCTACGAGCAGTACTTC.

CDR3 sequence reads: CASSRGGRGSPVSSYEQYF. The CDR3 coding sequence is TGTGCCAGCAGTCGAGGGGGCAGGGGCTCCCCCGTGAGCTCCTACGAGCAGTACTTC. The rearrangement uses TRBV6-6 and TRBJ2-7, with TRBD1 identical over 7 bases. The V gene's germline CDR1 is MNHNY and CDR2 SVGAGI (reference sequence). Trimming took 5 bases from V and 0 from J; bases not matched to a gene: 19. This CDR3 is built from 19 residues.

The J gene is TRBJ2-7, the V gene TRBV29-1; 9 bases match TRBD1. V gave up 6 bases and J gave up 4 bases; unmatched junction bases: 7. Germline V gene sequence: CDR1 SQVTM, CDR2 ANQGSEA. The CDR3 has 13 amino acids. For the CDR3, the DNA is TGCAGCGTCACAGCGGGACAGGGTTACGAGCAGTACTTC. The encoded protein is CSVTAGQGYEQYF.

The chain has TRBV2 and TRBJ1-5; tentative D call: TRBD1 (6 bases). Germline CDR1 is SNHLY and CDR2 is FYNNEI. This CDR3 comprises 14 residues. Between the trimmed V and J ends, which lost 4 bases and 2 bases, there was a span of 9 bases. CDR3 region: CASSARGGNQPQHF. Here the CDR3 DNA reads TGTGCCAGCAGTGCCAGGGGTGGCAATCAGCCCCAGCATTTT.

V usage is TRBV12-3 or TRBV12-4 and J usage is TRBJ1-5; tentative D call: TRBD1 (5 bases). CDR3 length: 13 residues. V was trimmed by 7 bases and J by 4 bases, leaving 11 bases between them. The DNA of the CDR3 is TGTGCCAGCAAGGGACTGCAGAATCAGCCCCAGCATTTT. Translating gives CASKGLQNQPQHF.

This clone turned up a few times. The CDR3 sequence is CASSLRGNSPLHF. Written as DNA, the CDR3 is TGTGCCAGCAGCCTCAGGGGCAATTCACCCCTCCACTTT. The chain combines TRBV14 with TRBJ1-6; tentatively, D is TRBD1 (6 bases). V was trimmed by 4 bases and J by 7 bases, leaving 8 bases between them. Germline V gene sequence: CDR1 SGHDN, CDR2 FVKESK. This CDR3 comprises 13 residues.

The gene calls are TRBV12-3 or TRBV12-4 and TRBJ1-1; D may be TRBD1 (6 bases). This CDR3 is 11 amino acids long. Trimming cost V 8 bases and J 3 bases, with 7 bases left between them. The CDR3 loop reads CASHRDTEAFF. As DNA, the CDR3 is TGTGCCAGCCACAGGGACACTGAAGCTTTCTTT.

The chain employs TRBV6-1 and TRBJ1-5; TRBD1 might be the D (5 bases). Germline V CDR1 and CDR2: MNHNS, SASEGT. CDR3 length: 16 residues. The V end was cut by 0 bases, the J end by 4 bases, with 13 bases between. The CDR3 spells CASSEAFRVRNQPQHF. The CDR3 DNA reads TGTGCCAGCAGTGAAGCATTCAGGGTTCGGAATCAGCCCCAGCATTTT.

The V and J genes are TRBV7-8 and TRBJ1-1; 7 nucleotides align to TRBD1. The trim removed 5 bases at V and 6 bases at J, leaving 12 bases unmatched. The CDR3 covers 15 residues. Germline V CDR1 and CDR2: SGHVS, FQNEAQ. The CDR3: CASSLLTGLGAEAFF. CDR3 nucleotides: TGTGCCAGCAGCCTCTTGACAGGGCTTGGGGCTGAAGCTTTCTTT.

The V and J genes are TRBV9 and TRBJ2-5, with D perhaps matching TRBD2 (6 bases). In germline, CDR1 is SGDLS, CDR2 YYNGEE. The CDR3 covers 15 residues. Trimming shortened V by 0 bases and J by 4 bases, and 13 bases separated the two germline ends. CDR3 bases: TGTGCCAGCAGCGTAGTAGGAGGGAGTGGAGAGACCCAGTACTTC. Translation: CASSVVGGSGETQYF.

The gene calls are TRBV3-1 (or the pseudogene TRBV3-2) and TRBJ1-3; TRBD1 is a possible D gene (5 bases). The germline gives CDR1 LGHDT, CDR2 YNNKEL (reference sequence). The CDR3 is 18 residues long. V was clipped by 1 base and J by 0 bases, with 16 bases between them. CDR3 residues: CASSQVGEVHFSGNTIYF. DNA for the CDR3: TGTGCCAGCAGCCAAGTGGGGGAGGTTCATTTCTCTGGAAACACCATATATTTT.